These T cell receptor beta chains were read from a single sample in a study of siplizumab effects on memory and regulatory T cells. Assay used: immunoSEQ multiplex PCR; TCRdb lists only in-frame clones, some missing. Altogether 45,000 to 60,000 clones are present, roughly 87% being singletons, with the ten largest covering less than 0.35%. Sequencing input: naive CD8+ T cells sorted from blood. Receptors originate from a human donor in good health. Both conserved end residues are part of each CDR3. D genes are given only for firm matches. A row's size may be missing; if present it is once, few, many or a size class.

D gene	clone size	J gene	V gene	CDR3 protein	CDR3 DNA
TRBD1	once	TRBJ2-1	TRBV5-6	CASSLGTGLNEQFF	TGTGCCAGCAGCTTGGGGACAGGTCTCAATGAGCAGTTCTTC
.	.	TRBJ1-1	TRBV5-1	CASTWEGLDTEAFF	TGCGCCAGCACGTGGGAGGGGTTGGACACTGAAGCTTTCTTT
.	.	TRBJ2-5	TRBV28	CASSLVSLSGRETQYF	TGTGCCAGCAGTTTGGTCTCTCTGAGCGGTCGGGAGACCCAGTACTTC
.	.	TRBJ2-7	TRBV9	CASSVVPDDRYEQYF	TGTGCCAGCAGCGTAGTCCCCGACGACCGCTACGAGCAGTACTTC
.	.	TRBJ1-4	TRBV6-1	CASSESLWGASGGEKLFF	TGTGCCAGCAGTGAAAGCCTGTGGGGGGCGTCGGGTGGGGAAAAACTGTTTTTT
.	.	TRBJ2-5	TRBV2	CASTRGQETQYF	TGTGCCAGCACCCGGGGCCAAGAGACCCAGTACTTC
.	few	TRBJ2-2	TRBV19	CASSSTGELFF	TGTGCCAGTAGCTCTACCGGGGAGCTGTTTTTT
.	few	TRBJ2-7	TRBV2	CASSDITGNYEQYF	TGTGCCAGCAGTGATATAACGGGGAACTACGAGCAGTACTTC
.	.	TRBJ2-7	TRBV5-1	CASSLVPGTIYEQYF	TGCGCCAGCAGCTTGGTACCCGGGACAATTTACGAGCAGTACTTC
TRBD2	.	TRBJ2-7	TRBV4-1	CASSQGAGGYEQYF	TGCGCCAGCAGCCAAGGGGCGGGAGGTTACGAGCAGTACTTC
.	few	TRBJ2-2	TRBV4-1	CASRVGAATGELFF	TGCGCCAGCAGGGTTGGGGCCGCCACCGGGGAGCTGTTTTTT
.	.	TRBJ2-7	TRBV4-1	CASSQDLGRGGEQYF	TGCGCCAGCAGCCAAGATTTGGGCAGGGGGGGCGAGCAGTACTTC
.	.	TRBJ2-3	TRBV27	CASSAPQIGTDTQYF	TGTGCCAGCAGTGCTCCCCAAATAGGCACAGATACGCAGTATTTT
TRBD1	.	TRBJ2-7	TRBV10-3	CAISEPPSGTGTSYEQYF	TGTGCCATCAGTGAGCCTCCATCCGGGACAGGGACCTCCTACGAGCAGTACTTC
.	.	TRBJ2-7	TRBV6-5	CASSPTLNEQYF	TGTGCCAGCAGCCCGACTCTGAACGAGCAGTACTTC
.	.	TRBJ2-7	TRBV7-2	CASSLAGTWPYEQYF	TGTGCCAGCAGCTTAGCGGGGACTTGGCCCTACGAGCAGTACTTC
.	.	TRBJ2-3	TRBV5-1	CASSLTGGHTDTQYF	TGCGCCAGCAGCTTGACTGGGGGGCACACAGATACGCAGTATTTT
TRBD2	.	TRBJ2-7	TRBV4-1	CASSQDAGLAPEQYF	TGCGCCAGCAGCCAAGACGCGGGACTAGCGCCCGAGCAGTACTTC
.	.	TRBJ1-1	TRBV4-1	CASSLDGNTEAFF	TGCGCCAGCAGCCTGGACGGAAACACTGAAGCTTTCTTT
.	.	TRBJ2-3	TRBV6-5	CASSYSPGDSTDTQYF	TGTGCCAGCAGTTATTCCCCAGGGGATAGCACAGATACGCAGTATTTT
.	.	TRBJ1-2	TRBV7-9	CASSLWDNERNGYTF	TGTGCCAGCAGCTTATGGGACAACGAAAGGAATGGCTACACCTTC
.	.	TRBJ1-3	TRBV4-1	CASSPSRTFSSSGNTIYF	TGCGCCAGCAGCCCTTCACGGACCTTCTCTTCCTCTGGAAACACCATATATTTT
.	.	TRBJ2-5	TRBV7-9	CASSFVQSGETQYF	TGTGCCAGCAGCTTCGTCCAGTCGGGGGAGACCCAGTACTTC
TRBD1	.	TRBJ1-5	TRBV27	CASSLQGAGQPQHF	TGTGCCAGCAGTCTACAGGGGGCAGGACAGCCCCAGCATTTT
.	.	TRBJ1-1	TRBV6-5	CASSYYYRRENTEAFF	TGTGCCAGCAGTTACTATTACAGACGGGAGAACACTGAAGCTTTCTTT
.	.	TRBJ2-5	TRBV6-6	CASSSPPDETQYF	TGTGCCAGCAGTTCCCCACCGGACGAGACCCAGTACTTC
.	.	TRBJ1-2	TRBV20-1	CSVRPLSGYTF	TGCAGTGTCAGGCCCTTGAGTGGCTACACCTTC
.	few	TRBJ2-1	TRBV19	CASSIGQVYNNEQFF	TGTGCCAGTAGTATAGGACAGGTGTACAACAATGAGCAGTTCTTC
.	.	TRBJ1-1	TRBV5-1	CASSFPGAHTEAFF	TGCGCCAGCAGCTTCCCAGGGGCCCACACTGAAGCTTTCTTT
TRBD2	once	TRBJ2-3	TRBV15	CATSTRLATDTQYF	TGTGCCACCAGCACACGACTAGCCACAGATACGCAGTATTTT
.	few	TRBJ2-1	TRBV2	CASTSPSHNEQFF	TGTGCCAGCACTTCCCCTAGCCACAATGAGCAGTTCTTC
.	.	TRBJ1-2	TRBV14	CASSQDLGGSGYTF	TGTGCCAGCAGCCAAGATCTGGGGGGGAGTGGCTACACCTTC
.	.	TRBJ2-5	TRBV5-1	CASSLAEGGLLGTQYF	TGCGCCAGCAGCTTGGCGGAGGGCGGCCTATTGGGGACCCAGTACTTC
.	.	TRBJ2-1	TRBV27	CASSLQGYNEQFF	TGTGCCAGCAGCCTGCAGGGGTACAATGAGCAGTTCTTC
TRBD1	few	TRBJ1-2	TRBV6-1	CASSEAQGTLGYTF	TGTGCCAGCAGTGAGGCACAGGGGACGCTTGGCTACACCTTC
.	.	TRBJ2-5	TRBV7-9	CASSSDTKKEAQYF	TGTGCCAGCAGCTCCGACACGAAGAAAGAGGCCCAGTACTTC
.	.	TRBJ2-6	TRBV7-6	CASSLEASGANVLTF	TGTGCCAGCAGCTTAGAGGCCTCTGGGGCCAACGTCCTGACTTTC
.	.	TRBJ1-1	TRBV10-3	CAIRDDGNTEAFF	TGTGCCATCAGGGATGACGGGAACACTGAAGCTTTCTTT
TRBD2	.	TRBJ2-7	TRBV6-6	CASSVTSGGPYEQYF	TGTGCCAGCAGTGTAACTAGCGGGGGACCCTACGAGCAGTACTTC
.	.	TRBJ1-2	TRBV4-1	CASSQDSVSSGYTF	TGCGCCAGCAGCCAAGATTCGGTCAGTAGTGGCTACACCTTC
TRBD1	.	TRBJ1-6	TRBV19	CASSRQGDSPLHF	TGTGCCAGTAGTCGACAGGGTGATTCACCCCTCCACTTT
.	once	TRBJ2-7	TRBV18	CASSPDRTLPDGQYF	TGTGCCAGCTCACCCGACCGGACACTACCGGATGGGCAGTACTTC
TRBD2	.	TRBJ2-7	TRBV27	CASSLFSGGRPEQYF	TGTGCCAGCAGTTTATTCAGCGGGGGACGCCCCGAGCAGTACTTC
.	few	TRBJ2-7	TRBV7-2	CASSLVNAYEQYF	TGTGCCAGCAGCTTAGTCAATGCCTACGAGCAGTACTTC
TRBD1	.	TRBJ2-5	TRBV5-1	CASSWQVGQEHQETQYF	TGCGCCAGCAGCTGGCAAGTCGGACAGGAGCACCAAGAGACCCAGTACTTC